These T cell receptor beta chains were read from a single sample in a study of T cells in Graves' hyperthyroidism and ophthalmopathy. TCRdb reprocessed the multiplex PCR reads via MiXCR and lists one record per CDR3 protein. The sample carries about 420,000 distinct CDR3 sequences, around 16% recorded once. What was sequenced was blood. The receptors were sampled from a woman aged 18-35 years with Graves' hyperthyroidism. CDR3s include the opening cysteine and the closing phenylalanine or tryptophan. D genes are given only for firm matches. Part of the rows lack a size; the others show once, few, many or a class for expanded clones.

CDR3 length: 13; J gene: TRBJ1-6; D gene: NA; V gene: TRBV6-1; clone size: NA; CDR3 DNA: TGTGCCAGCGTCCGAGGGCATAATTCACCCCTCCACTTT; CDR3 protein: CASVRGHNSPLHF
CDR3 length: 16; J gene: TRBJ2-3; D gene: TRBD2; V gene: TRBV18; clone size: many; CDR3 DNA: TGTGCCAGCTCACCACCTGGGAGCGGGGGGGTGAATACGCAGTATTTT; CDR3 protein: CASSPPGSGGVNTQYF
CDR3 length: 16; J gene: TRBJ2-1; D gene: TRBD1; V gene: TRBV19; clone size: few; CDR3 DNA: TGTGCCAGTAGTAAAAAGGACAGGGGGACTTACAATGAGCAGTTCTTC; CDR3 protein: CASSKKDRGTYNEQFF
CDR3 length: 15; J gene: TRBJ1-1; D gene: NA; V gene: TRBV10-3; clone size: many; CDR3 DNA: TGTGCCATCAGTGAGCGTCAGAACATGAACACTGAAGCTTTCTTT; CDR3 protein: CAISERQNMNTEAFF
CDR3 length: 14; J gene: TRBJ1-2; D gene: NA; V gene: TRBV4-2; clone size: many; CDR3 DNA: TGTGCCAGCAGCCAAGACAGGGGTGGCTATGGCTACACCTTC; CDR3 protein: CASSQDRGGYGYTF
CDR3 length: 14; J gene: TRBJ2-1; D gene: NA; V gene: TRBV24-1; clone size: NA; CDR3 DNA: TGTGCCACCAGTGATTCTAAGGGATACAATGAGCAGTTCTTC; CDR3 protein: CATSDSKGYNEQFF
CDR3 length: 13; J gene: TRBJ2-1; D gene: NA; V gene: TRBV6-2/TRBV6-3; clone size: NA; CDR3 DNA: TGTGCCAGCAGCTCCGTCCCCCAGGATGAGCAGTTCTTC; CDR3 protein: CASSSVPQDEQFF
CDR3 length: 12; J gene: TRBJ2-3; D gene: NA; V gene: TRBV29-1; clone size: few; CDR3 DNA: TGCAGCGTTGGGGCAGGGAGGGATACGCAGTATTTT; CDR3 protein: CSVGAGRDTQYF
CDR3 length: 13; J gene: TRBJ1-5; D gene: NA; V gene: TRBV6-1; clone size: few; CDR3 DNA: TGTGCCAGCTTTGATGCAGAAGGACAGCCCCAGCATTTT; CDR3 protein: CASFDAEGQPQHF
CDR3 length: 19; J gene: TRBJ1-6; D gene: NA; V gene: TRBV12-3/TRBV12-4; clone size: many; CDR3 DNA: TGTGCCAGCACCATCGGGACCGCGATTACAAGCTCCTATAATTCACCCCTCCACTTT; CDR3 protein: CASTIGTAITSSYNSPLHF
CDR3 length: 13; J gene: TRBJ2-5; D gene: NA; V gene: TRBV24-1; clone size: few; CDR3 DNA: TGTGCCACCAGTTCGTTAGGGGTAGAGACCCAGTACTTC; CDR3 protein: CATSSLGVETQYF
CDR3 length: 15; J gene: TRBJ2-1; D gene: TRBD2; V gene: TRBV28; clone size: many; CDR3 DNA: TGTGCCAGCAGCTGGGGACTAGCGGAGTACAATGAGCAGTTCTTC; CDR3 protein: CASSWGLAEYNEQFF
CDR3 length: 13; J gene: TRBJ2-1; D gene: NA; V gene: TRBV5-1; clone size: many; CDR3 DNA: TGCGCCAGCAGCAGCCTGGTGCTGGATGAGCAGTTCTTC; CDR3 protein: CASSSLVLDEQFF
CDR3 length: 16; J gene: TRBJ1-2; D gene: NA; V gene: TRBV18; clone size: many; CDR3 DNA: TGTGCCAGCTCACCACTCGGACAACCGCCTAACTATGGCTACACCTTC; CDR3 protein: CASSPLGQPPNYGYTF
CDR3 length: 11; J gene: TRBJ2-1; D gene: NA; V gene: TRBV5-1; clone size: NA; CDR3 DNA: TGCGCCAGCGGCCATGCGGTTGAGCAGTTCTTC; CDR3 protein: CASGHAVEQFF
CDR3 length: 12; J gene: TRBJ2-7; D gene: NA; V gene: TRBV7-2; clone size: few; CDR3 DNA: TGTGCCAGCAGCTTGGTTACCAACGAGCAGTACTTC; CDR3 protein: CASSLVTNEQYF
CDR3 length: 15; J gene: TRBJ1-4; D gene: TRBD1; V gene: TRBV12-3/TRBV12-4; clone size: few; CDR3 DNA: TGTGCCAGCAGCCCAAACAGGGGGCTATATGAAAAACTGTTTTTT; CDR3 protein: CASSPNRGLYEKLFF
CDR3 length: 16; J gene: TRBJ2-3; D gene: NA; V gene: TRBV20-1; clone size: NA; CDR3 DNA: TGCAGTGCTAGAGATTGGAAGAGGTCTAGCACAGATACGCAGTATTTT; CDR3 protein: CSARDWKRSSTDTQYF
CDR3 length: 13; J gene: TRBJ1-2; D gene: NA; V gene: TRBV10-3; clone size: NA; CDR3 DNA: TGTGCCATCAACAAAGAGCGGGACTATGGCTACACCTTC; CDR3 protein: CAINKERDYGYTF
CDR3 length: 13; J gene: TRBJ1-1; D gene: NA; V gene: TRBV11-2; clone size: many; CDR3 DNA: TGTGCCAGCAACATTAGGGGGTTCACTGAAGCTTTCTTT; CDR3 protein: CASNIRGFTEAFF
CDR3 length: 15; J gene: TRBJ2-1; D gene: TRBD2; V gene: TRBV2; clone size: NA; CDR3 DNA: TGTGCCAGCAACCCGGGACTAGCGGGAGTTAATGAGCAGTTCTTC; CDR3 protein: CASNPGLAGVNEQFF
CDR3 length: 16; J gene: TRBJ2-2; D gene: TRBD1; V gene: TRBV6-1; clone size: many; CDR3 DNA: TGTGCCAGCGGGCTAGGGGACAGGGGGAACACCGGGGAGCTGTTTTTT; CDR3 protein: CASGLGDRGNTGELFF
CDR3 length: 15; J gene: TRBJ2-5; D gene: NA; V gene: TRBV4-1; clone size: few; CDR3 DNA: TGCGCCAGCAGCCCGGGACACCGAAAGGAAGAGACCCAGTACTTC; CDR3 protein: CASSPGHRKEETQYF
CDR3 length: 16; J gene: TRBJ1-5; D gene: TRBD1; V gene: TRBV2; clone size: many; CDR3 DNA: TGTGCCAGCAGTCCTCTGGGACAGAGGAACAATCAGCCCCAGCATTTT; CDR3 protein: CASSPLGQRNNQPQHF
CDR3 length: 14; J gene: TRBJ2-7; D gene: NA; V gene: TRBV7-2; clone size: many; CDR3 DNA: TGTGCCAGCACCCAGGCGACGGGGTCCTACGAGCAGTACTTC; CDR3 protein: CASTQATGSYEQYF
CDR3 length: 14; J gene: TRBJ2-7; D gene: NA; V gene: TRBV20-1; clone size: few; CDR3 DNA: TGCAGTGCTAGAGGGGTCGACAGAGCCTACGAGCAGTACTTC; CDR3 protein: CSARGVDRAYEQYF
CDR3 length: 15; J gene: TRBJ2-6; D gene: TRBD1; V gene: TRBV6-1; clone size: NA; CDR3 DNA: TGTGCCAGCAGAAGGACAGGGGGGACGGCCAACGTCCTGACTTTC; CDR3 protein: CASRRTGGTANVLTF
CDR3 length: 16; J gene: TRBJ1-3; D gene: NA; V gene: TRBV5-1; clone size: many; CDR3 DNA: TGCGCCAGCAGCTCTACGACCGGCGACTCTGGAAACACCATATATTTT; CDR3 protein: CASSSTTGDSGNTIYF
CDR3 length: 14; J gene: TRBJ2-7; D gene: NA; V gene: TRBV20-1; clone size: NA; CDR3 DNA: TGCAGTGCTAGTACGTTAGGTAGTGACTACGAGCAGTACTTC; CDR3 protein: CSASTLGSDYEQYF
CDR3 length: 14; J gene: TRBJ1-4; D gene: NA; V gene: TRBV4-2; clone size: many; CDR3 DNA: TGTGCCAGCAGCCAAGATGGAATGAGGGAAAAACTGTTTTTT; CDR3 protein: CASSQDGMREKLFF
CDR3 length: 14; J gene: TRBJ1-1; D gene: NA; V gene: TRBV19; clone size: few; CDR3 DNA: TGTGCCAGTAGTAAACAGTTGATCGGCACTGAAGCTTTCTTT; CDR3 protein: CASSKQLIGTEAFF
CDR3 length: 14; J gene: TRBJ1-1; D gene: NA; V gene: TRBV2; clone size: few; CDR3 DNA: TGTGCCAGCAGTGAGCTTAGGGGAAACACTGAAGCTTTCTTT; CDR3 protein: CASSELRGNTEAFF
CDR3 length: 17; J gene: TRBJ2-2; D gene: TRBD2; V gene: TRBV6-1; clone size: many; CDR3 DNA: TGTGCCAGCAGTCGCGGACTAGCGGGATCCCCCACCGGGGAGCTGTTTTTT; CDR3 protein: CASSRGLAGSPTGELFF
CDR3 length: 12; J gene: TRBJ2-2; D gene: NA; V gene: TRBV19; clone size: few; CDR3 DNA: TGTGCCAGTAGGTTGAGCACCGGGGAGCTGTTTTTT; CDR3 protein: CASRLSTGELFF
CDR3 length: 15; J gene: TRBJ1-2; D gene: TRBD1; V gene: TRBV29-1; clone size: NA; CDR3 DNA: TGCAGCGTTGAACCCCGAAACAGGGGTTTCTATGGCTACACCTTC; CDR3 protein: CSVEPRNRGFYGYTF
CDR3 length: 15; J gene: TRBJ1-1; D gene: NA; V gene: TRBV19; clone size: few; CDR3 DNA: TGTGCCAGTAGTAGGGGAGCAGGGGTGGACACTGAAGCTTTCTTT; CDR3 protein: CASSRGAGVDTEAFF
CDR3 length: 11; J gene: TRBJ1-2; D gene: TRBD1; V gene: TRBV20-1; clone size: few; CDR3 DNA: TGCAGTTCCCAGGGGGCGGATGGCTACACCTTC; CDR3 protein: CSSQGADGYTF
CDR3 length: 13; J gene: TRBJ1-1; D gene: NA; V gene: TRBV6-1; clone size: few; CDR3 DNA: TGTGCCAGCAGCTTTACCCAGAACACTGAAGCTTTCTTT; CDR3 protein: CASSFTQNTEAFF
CDR3 length: 14; J gene: TRBJ2-7; D gene: NA; V gene: TRBV10-3; clone size: many; CDR3 DNA: TGTGCCATCAGTGTAGGCGGGTTTGGGGGCGAGCAGTACTTC; CDR3 protein: CAISVGGFGGEQYF
CDR3 length: 16; J gene: TRBJ1-2; D gene: NA; V gene: TRBV20-1; clone size: few; CDR3 DNA: TGCAGTGCTAGAGAGGGGGGGACCAATTCTAACTATGGCTACACCTTC; CDR3 protein: CSAREGGTNSNYGYTF
CDR3 length: 16; J gene: TRBJ1-2; D gene: NA; V gene: TRBV9; clone size: many; CDR3 DNA: TGTGCCAGCAGCGTCCGGGACACCGGGTCTAACTATGGCTACACCTTC; CDR3 protein: CASSVRDTGSNYGYTF
CDR3 length: 15; J gene: TRBJ1-5; D gene: NA; V gene: TRBV6-2/TRBV6-3; clone size: many; CDR3 DNA: TGTGCCAGCACCGGAGGGGCGTATAGCAATCAGCCCCAGCATTTT; CDR3 protein: CASTGGAYSNQPQHF
CDR3 length: 13; J gene: TRBJ1-6; D gene: NA; V gene: TRBV12-3/TRBV12-4; clone size: many; CDR3 DNA: TGTGCCAGCAGTTTAGAGGGAGGATCACCCCTCCACTTT; CDR3 protein: CASSLEGGSPLHF
CDR3 length: 12; J gene: TRBJ2-3; D gene: NA; V gene: TRBV12-3/TRBV12-4; clone size: NA; CDR3 DNA: TGTGCCAGCATGCAAGGGACAGATACGCAGTATTTT; CDR3 protein: CASMQGTDTQYF